The rows below give T cell receptor beta chains drawn from one sample of a study of response to subunit inactivated influenza vaccine. TCRdb re-called the RT-PCR reads through MiXCR, storing one row per CDR3 protein. The data contain about half a million distinct CDR3 sequences, over 9.5% of them singletons. The sample consisted of PBMCs from blood, taken 35 to 45 days after vaccination. The receptors come from a man aged 50-60 years who received an inactivated influenza vaccine. CDR3s include the opening cysteine and the closing phenylalanine or tryptophan. The D gene is left open where the match is weak. Only some rows state a clone size, as once, few, many or a class for expanded clones.

J gene: TRBJ2-7
D gene: TRBD2
clone size: many
V gene: TRBV7-2
CDR3 DNA: TGTGCCAGCAGCTTCGGGGGGGGCCGTCACCGAACCTACGAGCAGTACTTC
CDR3 protein: CASSFGGGRHRTYEQYF

J gene: TRBJ2-5
D gene: NA
clone size: many
V gene: TRBV12-3/TRBV12-4
CDR3 DNA: TGTGCCAGCAGTTGGGCAGAACAAGAGACCCAGTACTTC
CDR3 protein: CASSWAEQETQYF

J gene: TRBJ2-3
D gene: NA
clone size: few
V gene: TRBV20-1
CDR3 DNA: TGCAGTGCTAGAAAATCCGGAGTCACAGATACGCAGTATTTT
CDR3 protein: CSARKSGVTDTQYF

J gene: TRBJ2-3
D gene: TRBD1
clone size: many
V gene: TRBV9
CDR3 DNA: TGTGCCAGCAGCGCCAACCCGGACAGGGCGATGTCCACAGATACGCAGTATTTT
CDR3 protein: CASSANPDRAMSTDTQYF

J gene: TRBJ1-5
D gene: NA
clone size: NA
V gene: TRBV6-2/TRBV6-3
CDR3 DNA: TGTGCCAGCAGAACGGACGGTAGCAATCAGCCCCAGCATTTT
CDR3 protein: CASRTDGSNQPQHF

J gene: TRBJ2-1
D gene: TRBD2
clone size: few
V gene: TRBV7-9
CDR3 DNA: TGTGCCAGCAGCTTACTGGGGCTAGCGGGAGGTAATGAGCAGTTCTTC
CDR3 protein: CASSLLGLAGGNEQFF

J gene: TRBJ1-1
D gene: NA
clone size: NA
V gene: TRBV5-1
CDR3 DNA: TGCGCCAGCAGCGCGGAGGGGTTCACTGAAGCTTTCTTT
CDR3 protein: CASSAEGFTEAFF

J gene: TRBJ2-7
D gene: NA
clone size: NA
V gene: TRBV11-2
CDR3 DNA: TGTGCCAGCAGCTTAGGGTACTCAGGGGACTTCTACGAGCAGTACTTC
CDR3 protein: CASSLGYSGDFYEQYF

J gene: TRBJ2-7
D gene: NA
clone size: NA
V gene: TRBV6-2/TRBV6-3
CDR3 DNA: TGTGCCAGCACCGTGTCCAGTCAATCCTCCTACGAGCAGTACTTC
CDR3 protein: CASTVSSQSSYEQYF

J gene: TRBJ1-4
D gene: NA
clone size: NA
V gene: TRBV3-1
CDR3 DNA: TGTGCCAGCAACGCCCCCGGGACAAAGGATGAAAAACTGTTTTTT
CDR3 protein: CASNAPGTKDEKLFF

J gene: TRBJ1-2
D gene: NA
clone size: many
V gene: TRBV4-2
CDR3 DNA: TGTGCCAGCAGCCAAGAGGGGAACTATGGCTACACCTTC
CDR3 protein: CASSQEGNYGYTF

J gene: TRBJ2-7
D gene: NA
clone size: few
V gene: TRBV15
CDR3 DNA: TGTGCCACCAGCAGGGTCCTCCCGGGGGACGGGGAGCAGTACTTC
CDR3 protein: CATSRVLPGDGEQYF

J gene: TRBJ2-1
D gene: NA
clone size: few
V gene: TRBV6-1
CDR3 DNA: TGTGCCAGCAGCACAGGGGGGGCCTTCAATGAGCAGTTCTTC
CDR3 protein: CASSTGGAFNEQFF

J gene: TRBJ2-1
D gene: NA
clone size: NA
V gene: TRBV28
CDR3 DNA: TGTGCCAGCAGTCCTTTGCTGGAAAGCAATGAGCAGTTCTTC
CDR3 protein: CASSPLLESNEQFF

J gene: TRBJ1-1
D gene: NA
clone size: few
V gene: TRBV7-2
CDR3 DNA: TGTGCCAGCAGCGGGAGGGTCGCCACTGAAGCTTTCTTT
CDR3 protein: CASSGRVATEAFF

J gene: TRBJ2-7
D gene: TRBD1
clone size: few
V gene: TRBV20-1
CDR3 DNA: TGCAGTGCTCTTGGACAGGGGGAAACGAACGAGCAGTACTTC
CDR3 protein: CSALGQGETNEQYF

J gene: TRBJ2-7
D gene: NA
clone size: many
V gene: TRBV6-1
CDR3 DNA: TGTGCCAGCAGTGAACAGTTGGCGGTATCCTACGAGCAGTACTTC
CDR3 protein: CASSEQLAVSYEQYF

J gene: TRBJ2-2
D gene: NA
clone size: NA
V gene: TRBV20-1
CDR3 DNA: TGCAGTGCTAGAGGCATATGGCAGGGCGGAACCGGGGAGCTGTTTTTT
CDR3 protein: CSARGIWQGGTGELFF

J gene: TRBJ1-5
D gene: TRBD1
clone size: few
V gene: TRBV2
CDR3 DNA: TGTGCCAGCAGACCTAGGACAGGGGCCCGACAGCCCCAGCATTTT
CDR3 protein: CASRPRTGARQPQHF

J gene: TRBJ1-2
D gene: TRBD1
clone size: NA
V gene: TRBV6-5
CDR3 DNA: TGTGCCAGCAGTGCCGACAGGGTTGGCTACACCTTC
CDR3 protein: CASSADRVGYTF

J gene: TRBJ1-4
D gene: TRBD1
clone size: NA
V gene: TRBV12-3/TRBV12-4
CDR3 DNA: TGTGCCAGCCTGGGACAGGGAAACCCTGCAACTAATGAAAAACTGTTTTTT
CDR3 protein: CASLGQGNPATNEKLFF

J gene: TRBJ2-1
D gene: NA
clone size: NA
V gene: TRBV11-2
CDR3 DNA: TGTGCCAGCAGCGGGCGGGACAGTAGCTCCTACAATGAGCAGTTCTTC
CDR3 protein: CASSGRDSSSYNEQFF

J gene: TRBJ2-4
D gene: TRBD1
clone size: few
V gene: TRBV5-1
CDR3 DNA: TGCGCCAGCAGCTTACAGGGGGCAATGATCAGCAACATTCAGTACTTC
CDR3 protein: CASSLQGAMISNIQYF

J gene: TRBJ1-1
D gene: TRBD1
clone size: few
V gene: TRBV10-3
CDR3 DNA: TGTGCCATCAGGGGCTGGGGACAGGGGAACACTGAAGCTTTCTTT
CDR3 protein: CAIRGWGQGNTEAFF

J gene: TRBJ2-5
D gene: NA
clone size: few
V gene: TRBV28
CDR3 DNA: TGTGCCAGCAGTTCCTACGCGGACTCTACTCGGGAGACCCAGTACTTC
CDR3 protein: CASSSYADSTRETQYF

J gene: TRBJ2-5
D gene: NA
clone size: few
V gene: TRBV28
CDR3 DNA: TGTGCCAGCAGTTTATACCCAGGCCAAGAGACCCAGTACTTC
CDR3 protein: CASSLYPGQETQYF

J gene: TRBJ2-1
D gene: TRBD2
clone size: many
V gene: TRBV20-1
CDR3 DNA: TGCAGTGCTAGGCCCCTAGCGGCATACAATGAGCAGTTCTTC
CDR3 protein: CSARPLAAYNEQFF

J gene: TRBJ2-2
D gene: NA
clone size: few
V gene: TRBV30
CDR3 DNA: TGTGCCTGGAGTGTACTGGGACGTGTTCCCGGGGAGCTGTTTTTT
CDR3 protein: CAWSVLGRVPGELFF

J gene: TRBJ2-1
D gene: TRBD2
clone size: NA
V gene: TRBV19
CDR3 DNA: TGTGCCAGTAGGCGTGGGACTAGCGGGAATAAATACAATGAGCAGTTCTTC
CDR3 protein: CASRRGTSGNKYNEQFF

J gene: TRBJ2-2
D gene: TRBD1
clone size: few
V gene: TRBV7-6
CDR3 DNA: TGTGCCAGCAGCAGCTTGACAGGGCTTGGCACCGGGGAGCTGTTTTTT
CDR3 protein: CASSSLTGLGTGELFF

J gene: TRBJ2-7
D gene: TRBD2
clone size: NA
V gene: TRBV6-2/TRBV6-3
CDR3 DNA: TGTGCCAGCAGTCCGGGGACTAGCGGGGGCCGCCTATCCTACGAGCAGTACTTC
CDR3 protein: CASSPGTSGGRLSYEQYF

J gene: TRBJ2-3
D gene: TRBD2
clone size: many
V gene: TRBV4-1
CDR3 DNA: TGCGCCAGCAGCCGAGGACTAGCGGGGCCTCGGGGAGATACGCAGTATTTT
CDR3 protein: CASSRGLAGPRGDTQYF

J gene: TRBJ2-1
D gene: TRBD2
clone size: few
V gene: TRBV25-1
CDR3 DNA: TGTGCCAGCAGTGAATCTCTAGGACTAGCGGGAGGGACCTACAATGAGCAGTTCTTC
CDR3 protein: CASSESLGLAGGTYNEQFF

J gene: TRBJ2-2
D gene: NA
clone size: NA
V gene: TRBV29-1
CDR3 DNA: TGCAGCGGGTCAGCGGCGAACACCGGGGAGCTGTTTTTT
CDR3 protein: CSGSAANTGELFF

J gene: TRBJ1-5
D gene: NA
clone size: many
V gene: TRBV7-2
CDR3 DNA: TGTGCCAGCAGCTTACAACAGGGTAGCAATCAGCCCCAGCATTTT
CDR3 protein: CASSLQQGSNQPQHF

J gene: TRBJ2-7
D gene: NA
clone size: few
V gene: TRBV20-1
CDR3 DNA: TGCAGTGCGCAAACAGCGAACTACGAGCAGTACTTC
CDR3 protein: CSAQTANYEQYF

J gene: TRBJ2-1
D gene: TRBD1
clone size: NA
V gene: TRBV7-9
CDR3 DNA: TGTGCCAGCAGCACAGGGGGTGAGCAGTTCTTC
CDR3 protein: CASSTGGEQFF

J gene: TRBJ2-1
D gene: TRBD2
clone size: few
V gene: TRBV14
CDR3 DNA: TGTGCCAGCAGCCAAGTCAGTTCCTGGCTAGCGGGGGGGTCTGAGCAGTTCTTC
CDR3 protein: CASSQVSSWLAGGSEQFF

J gene: TRBJ1-1
D gene: NA
clone size: few
V gene: TRBV5-1
CDR3 DNA: TGCGCCAGCAGCTTGCAGTGGCAGGGGAACACTGAAGCTTTCTTT
CDR3 protein: CASSLQWQGNTEAFF

J gene: TRBJ1-2
D gene: TRBD1
clone size: NA
V gene: TRBV24-1
CDR3 DNA: TGTGCCACCAGTGACCCGGACAGGGGTTATGGCTACACCTTC
CDR3 protein: CATSDPDRGYGYTF

J gene: TRBJ2-2
D gene: TRBD1
clone size: NA
V gene: TRBV11-2
CDR3 DNA: TGTGCCAGCAGCCCCTTTTGGGGACAGGGCGCCGGGGAGCTGTTTTTT
CDR3 protein: CASSPFWGQGAGELFF

J gene: TRBJ2-7
D gene: NA
clone size: NA
V gene: TRBV4-2
CDR3 DNA: TGTGCCAGCAGCCAAGATGGGCCGGGAGACGGAGAGCAGTACTTC
CDR3 protein: CASSQDGPGDGEQYF

J gene: TRBJ2-2
D gene: NA
clone size: few
V gene: TRBV7-9
CDR3 DNA: TGTGCCAGCAGGGGATGGTTGAACACCGGGGAGCTGTTTTTT
CDR3 protein: CASRGWLNTGELFF

J gene: TRBJ2-7
D gene: NA
clone size: many
V gene: TRBV25-1
CDR3 DNA: TGTGCCAGCAGTGCCCAATACGAGCAGTACTTC
CDR3 protein: CASSAQYEQYF

J gene: TRBJ1-5
D gene: TRBD1
clone size: many
V gene: TRBV10-3
CDR3 DNA: TGTGCCATCAGTGAGTCGCAGGGGGCTGGTCAGCCCCAGCATTTT
CDR3 protein: CAISESQGAGQPQHF